The 4 T cell receptor beta chains below all came from one sample that was sequenced in a study of blood T cells in healthy people across ages. A sample-barcoded 5' primer and a J-beta primer mix were used in a second PCR of roughly 7 to 12 cycles. MiXCR, applied by TCRdb to the 5' RACE reads, yields one record per CDR3 protein. The sample lists more than 1.4 million distinct CDR3 sequences; about 40% were seen once. Sequencing was performed on blood. The receptors were sampled from a woman under 30 in good health.

The chain links TRBV6-1 to TRBJ2-5; tentatively, D is TRBD1 (6 bases). The CDR3 is made up of 13 amino acids. Trimming removed 4 bases from V and 2 bases from J, with 8 bases in between. Germline CDR1 and CDR2: MNHNS and SASEGT. In DNA, the CDR3 is TGTGCCAGCAGTGGGGGGCAGCAAGAGACCCAGTACTTC. This translates into CASSGGQQETQYF.

In its sample, this clonotype was seen many times. This chain connects TRBV12-3 or TRBV12-4 to TRBJ1-4, with unresolved D. Between the trimmed V and J ends, which lost 5 bases and 5 bases, there was a span of 15 bases. This CDR3 is 15 amino acids long. CDR3 nucleotide sequence: TGTGCCAGCAGTGCGACCACCAGCAAGAATGAAAAACTGTTTTTT. Its protein is CASSATTSKNEKLFF.

The J gene is TRBJ1-2, the V gene TRBV27; unclear D gene. CDR1 is MNHEY and CDR2 is SMNVEV in the germline V gene (reference sequence). The V and J ends lost 5 bases and 8 bases respectively, with 18 bases between them. This CDR3 is built from 14 residues. As DNA, the CDR3 is TGTGCCAGCAGTGTAAGTCAATCAACATGGGGCTACACCTTC. Translated, it gives CASSVSQSTWGYTF.

This chain links TRBV2 with TRBJ1-5; the D gene is possibly TRBD1 (6 bases). From germline, CDR1 is SNHLY and CDR2 FYNNEI. V was pared by 8 bases and J by 11 bases, with 19 bases between. This CDR3 comprises 13 residues. In DNA form, the CDR3 reads TGTGCCAGCCTAGGGGATTTAGGGGGGACCCAGCATTTT. This codes for CASLGDLGGTQHF.